Described below is a single T cell receptor (beta chain) sequence and its context. With 1 base clipped from V and 0 bases from J, the junction kept 6 bases outside the gene matches. Per the germline V gene, CDR1 is LGHDT and CDR2 is YNNKEL (reference sequence). This CDR3 is 16 amino acids long. This record belongs to a study of patients and donors after allogeneic stem cell transplantation. Each CDR3 protein is one row after TCRdb ran MiXCR on the RT-PCR reads. The sample includes 400,000 to 450,000 distinct CDR3 sequences, approximately 16% seen only once; the top ten take 7.2%. The source of this sequence is a human donor who was either an allogeneic HSCT recipient or a stem cell or donor lymphocyte infusion donor (not recorded which). It is not recorded whose cells these are; they may come from a transplant donor. Specimen: blood, either unsorted or a sorted T cell fraction (not recorded which). The genes are TRBV3-1 and TRBJ2-7, with 7 bases fitting TRBD2. The chain's CDR3 is CASSQGRGGSSYEQYF. For the CDR3, the DNA is TGTGCCAGCAGCCAAGGAAGGGGCGGGAGCTCCTACGAGCAGTACTTC.